The T cell receptor beta chain described here comes from a study of blood T cell repertoires in COVID-19. As for the study in general: Both acute and convalescent COVID-19 samples were obtained from the United States, Italy and Spain.

The sample holds one count of this clone. Sequencing was performed with immunoSEQ multiplex PCR; in TCRdb, only in-frame clones are kept and a portion is missing. This table has 30,000 to 40,000 clones, 85% to 90% appearing once. The CDR3 extends over 13 amino acids. V was trimmed by 0 bases and J by 8 bases, leaving 10 bases between them. From germline, CDR1 is LGHDT and CDR2 YNNKEL (reference sequence). Specimen: peripheral blood. The chain combines TRBV3-1 (or the pseudogene TRBV3-2) with TRBJ1-2; the D is unclear. The TCR sequence derives from a man between 70 and 80 years old with active COVID-19. The DNA of the CDR3 is TGTGCCAGCAGCCAAGAAAGCCCTCGAGGCTACACCTTC. Translation gives CASSQESPRGYTF.